This entry is about one T cell receptor (beta chain). Using immunoSEQ multiplex PCR, the repertoire was profiled, and TCRdb retains in-frame clones only, with some absent. In the table there are 40,000 to 50,000 clones, 89% of which are singletons. The data stem from a study of blood T cell repertoires in COVID-19. The source of this sequence is a man in his fifties or sixties with active COVID-19. The specimen was peripheral blood.

The CDR3 region has the DNA TGTGCCAGCAGTGAACGGGACAGGGGCGGCGAGCAGTACTTC. Translated: CASSERDRGGEQYF. This rearrangement joins TRBV2 to TRBJ2-7; 10 positions agree with TRBD1. The CDR3 runs to 14 residues. Unmatched junction bases numbered 4, after V lost 2 bases and J lost 6 bases. Germline V gene data show CDR1 as SNHLY and CDR2 as FYNNEI.